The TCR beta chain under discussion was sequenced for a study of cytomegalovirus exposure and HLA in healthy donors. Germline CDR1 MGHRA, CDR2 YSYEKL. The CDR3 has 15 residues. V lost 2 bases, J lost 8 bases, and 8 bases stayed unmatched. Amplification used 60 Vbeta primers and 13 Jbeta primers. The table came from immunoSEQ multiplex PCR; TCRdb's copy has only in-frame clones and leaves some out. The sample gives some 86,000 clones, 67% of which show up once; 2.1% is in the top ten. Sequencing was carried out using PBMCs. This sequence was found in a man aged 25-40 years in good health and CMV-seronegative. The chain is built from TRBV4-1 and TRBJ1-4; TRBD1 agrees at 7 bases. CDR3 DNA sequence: TGCGCCAGCAGCCAACCCACAGGGGCCGAGGAAAAACTGTTTTTT. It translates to CASSQPTGAEEKLFF.